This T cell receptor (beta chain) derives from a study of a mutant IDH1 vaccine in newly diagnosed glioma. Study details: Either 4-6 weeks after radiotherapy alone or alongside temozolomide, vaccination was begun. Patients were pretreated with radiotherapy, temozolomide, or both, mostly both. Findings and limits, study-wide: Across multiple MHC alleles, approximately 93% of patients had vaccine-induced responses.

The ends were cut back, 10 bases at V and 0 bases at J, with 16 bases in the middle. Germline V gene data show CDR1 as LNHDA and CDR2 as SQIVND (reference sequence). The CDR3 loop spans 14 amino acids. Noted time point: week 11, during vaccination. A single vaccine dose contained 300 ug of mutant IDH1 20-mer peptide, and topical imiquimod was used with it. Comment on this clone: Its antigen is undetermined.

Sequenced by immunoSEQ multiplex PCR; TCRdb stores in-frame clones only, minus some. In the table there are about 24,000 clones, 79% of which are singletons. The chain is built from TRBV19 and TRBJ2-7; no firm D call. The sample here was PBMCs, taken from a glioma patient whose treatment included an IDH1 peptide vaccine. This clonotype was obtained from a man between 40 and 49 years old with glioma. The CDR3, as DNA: TGTGCCACATGCCAGGACCGGAACTCCTACGAGCAGTACTTC. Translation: CATCQDRNSYEQYF.